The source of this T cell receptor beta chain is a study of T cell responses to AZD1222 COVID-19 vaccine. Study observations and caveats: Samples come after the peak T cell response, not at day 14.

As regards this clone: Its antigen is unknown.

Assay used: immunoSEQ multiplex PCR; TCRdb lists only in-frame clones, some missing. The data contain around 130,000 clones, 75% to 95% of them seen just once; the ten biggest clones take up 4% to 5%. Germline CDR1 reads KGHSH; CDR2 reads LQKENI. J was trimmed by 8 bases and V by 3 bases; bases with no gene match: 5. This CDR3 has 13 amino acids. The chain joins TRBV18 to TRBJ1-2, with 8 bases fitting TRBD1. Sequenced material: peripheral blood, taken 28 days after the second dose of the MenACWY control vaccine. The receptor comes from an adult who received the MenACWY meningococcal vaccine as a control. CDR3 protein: CASSPLDRDGYTF. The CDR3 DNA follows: TGTGCCAGCTCACCTTTGGACAGGGACGGCTACACCTTC.